The rows below give T cell receptor beta chains drawn from one sample of a study of shared clonotypes between healthy human individuals. The assay was immunoSEQ multiplex PCR, and TCRdb's table has in-frame clones only and misses some. The repertoire holds some 2,000,000 clones, with 95% as singletons. What was sequenced was naive CD4+ T cells sorted from blood. These receptors all stem from a man aged 18 to 29 in good health. Each CDR3 is given with its conserved first and last residue.

v_gene,j_gene,CDR3aa
TRBV28,TRBJ1-2,CASSLPVPYGYTF
TRBV5-4,TRBJ2-4,CASSISGGLAKNIQYF
TRBV6-5,TRBJ2-5,CASSLGETQYF
TRBV7-8,TRBJ2-2,CASSTRTGGNTGELFF
TRBV5-1,TRBJ2-5,CASSFTDRKETQYF
TRBV6-5,TRBJ1-2,CASRQGAGYGYTF
TRBV9,TRBJ2-3,CASSISGGPGDTQYF
TRBV4-1,TRBJ2-2,CASSQDRITNTGELFF
TRBV7-1,TRBJ2-1,CASSLMGNGQFF
TRBV5-1,TRBJ2-7,CASSTSSAVGYEQYF
TRBV10-3,TRBJ2-1,CAIMGGTGISDEQFF
TRBV5-1,TRBJ2-1,CASSLLSGNEQFF
TRBV9,TRBJ1-1,CASSARTGSMNTEAFF